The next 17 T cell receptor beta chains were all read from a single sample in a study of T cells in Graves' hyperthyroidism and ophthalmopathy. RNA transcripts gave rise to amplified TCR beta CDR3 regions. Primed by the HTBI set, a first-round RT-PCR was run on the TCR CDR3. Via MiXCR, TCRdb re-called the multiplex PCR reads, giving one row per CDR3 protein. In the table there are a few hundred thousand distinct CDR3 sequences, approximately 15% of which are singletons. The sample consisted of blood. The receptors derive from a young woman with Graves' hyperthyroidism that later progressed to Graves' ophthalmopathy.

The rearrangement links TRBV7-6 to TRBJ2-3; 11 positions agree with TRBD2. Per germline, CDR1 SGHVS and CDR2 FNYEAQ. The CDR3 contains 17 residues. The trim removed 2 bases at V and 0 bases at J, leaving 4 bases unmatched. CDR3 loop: CASSLTSGRTSTDTQYF. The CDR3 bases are TGTGCCAGCAGCTTAACTAGCGGGAGAACGAGCACAGATACGCAGTATTTT.

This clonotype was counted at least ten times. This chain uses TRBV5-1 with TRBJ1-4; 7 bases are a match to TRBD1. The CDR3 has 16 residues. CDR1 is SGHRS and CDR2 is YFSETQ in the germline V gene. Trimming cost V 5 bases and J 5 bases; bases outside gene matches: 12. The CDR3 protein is CASSVAPGTDNEKLFF. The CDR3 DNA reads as TGCGCCAGCAGTGTCGCCCCCGGGACAGACAATGAAAAACTGTTTTTT.

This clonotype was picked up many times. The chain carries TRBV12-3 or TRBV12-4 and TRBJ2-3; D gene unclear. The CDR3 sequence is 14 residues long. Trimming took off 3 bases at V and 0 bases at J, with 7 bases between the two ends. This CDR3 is CASSFGASTDTQYF. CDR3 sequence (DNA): TGTGCCAGCAGTTTCGGAGCGAGCACAGATACGCAGTATTTT.

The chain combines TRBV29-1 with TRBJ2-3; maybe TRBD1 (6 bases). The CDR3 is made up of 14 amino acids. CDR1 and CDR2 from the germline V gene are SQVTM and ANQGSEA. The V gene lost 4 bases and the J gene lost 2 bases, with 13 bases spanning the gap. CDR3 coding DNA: TGCAGCGTTGGGCGGACAGCCACCACAGATACGCAGTATTTT. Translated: CSVGRTATTDTQYF.

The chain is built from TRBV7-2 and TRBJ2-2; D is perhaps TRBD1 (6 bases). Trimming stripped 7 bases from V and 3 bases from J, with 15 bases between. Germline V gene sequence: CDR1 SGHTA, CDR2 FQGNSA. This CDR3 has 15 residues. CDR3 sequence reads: CASTEGQFHTGELFF. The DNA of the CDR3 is TGTGCCAGCACCGAAGGACAGTTTCACACCGGGGAGCTGTTTTTT. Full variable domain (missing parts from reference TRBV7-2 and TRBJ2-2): GAGVSQSPSNKVTEKGKDVELRCDPISGHTALYWYRQSLGQGLEFLIYFQGNSAPDKSGLPSDRFSAERTGGSVSTLTIQRTQQEDSAVYLCASTEGQFHTGELFFGEGSRLTVL.

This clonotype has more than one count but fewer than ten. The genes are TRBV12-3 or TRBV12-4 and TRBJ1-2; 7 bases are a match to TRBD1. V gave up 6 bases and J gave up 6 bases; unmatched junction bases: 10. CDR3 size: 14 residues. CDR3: CASRRPLTGDGYTF. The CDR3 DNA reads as TGTGCCAGCAGGCGACCTCTTACAGGGGATGGCTACACCTTC.

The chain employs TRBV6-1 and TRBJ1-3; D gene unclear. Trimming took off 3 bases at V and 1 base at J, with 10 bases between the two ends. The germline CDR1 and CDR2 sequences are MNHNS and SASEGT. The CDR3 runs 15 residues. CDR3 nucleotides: TGTGCCAGCAGTGACCCCGTGGAATCTGGAAACACCATATATTTT. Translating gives CASSDPVESGNTIYF.

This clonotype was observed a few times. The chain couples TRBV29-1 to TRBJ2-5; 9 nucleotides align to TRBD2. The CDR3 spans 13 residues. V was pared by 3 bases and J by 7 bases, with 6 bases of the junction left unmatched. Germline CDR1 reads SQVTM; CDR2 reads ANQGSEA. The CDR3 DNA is TGCAGCGTTGAGACTAGCGGAGGGGGGACCCAGTACTTC. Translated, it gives CSVETSGGGTQYF. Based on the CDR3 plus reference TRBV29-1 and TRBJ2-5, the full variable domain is SAVISQKPSRDICQRGTSLTIQCQVDSQVTMMFWYRQQPGQSLTLIATANQGSEATYESGFVIDKFPISRPNLTFSTLTVSNMSPEDSSIYLCSVETSGGGTQYFGPGTRLLVL.

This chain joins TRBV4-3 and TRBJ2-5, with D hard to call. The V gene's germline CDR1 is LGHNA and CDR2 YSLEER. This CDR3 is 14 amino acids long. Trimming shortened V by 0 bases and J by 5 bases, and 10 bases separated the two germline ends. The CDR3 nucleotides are TGCGCCAGCAGCCAAGATGCCACCCGGGAGACCCAGTACTTC. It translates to CASSQDATRETQYF.

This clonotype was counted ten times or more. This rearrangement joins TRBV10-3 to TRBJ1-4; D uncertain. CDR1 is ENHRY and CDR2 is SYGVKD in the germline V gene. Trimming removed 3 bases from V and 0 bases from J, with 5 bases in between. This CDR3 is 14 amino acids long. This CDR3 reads CAISDPATNEKLFF. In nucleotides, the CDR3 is TGTGCCATCAGTGATCCGGCAACTAATGAAAAACTGTTTTTT.

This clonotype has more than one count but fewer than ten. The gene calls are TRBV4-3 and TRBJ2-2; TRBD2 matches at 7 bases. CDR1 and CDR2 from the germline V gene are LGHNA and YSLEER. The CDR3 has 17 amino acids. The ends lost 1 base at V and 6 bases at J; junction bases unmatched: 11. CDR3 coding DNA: TGCGCCAGCAGCCAAGCCTCAGTGCGGGGAGGGGCCGGGGAGCTGTTTTTT. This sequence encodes CASSQASVRGGAGELFF.

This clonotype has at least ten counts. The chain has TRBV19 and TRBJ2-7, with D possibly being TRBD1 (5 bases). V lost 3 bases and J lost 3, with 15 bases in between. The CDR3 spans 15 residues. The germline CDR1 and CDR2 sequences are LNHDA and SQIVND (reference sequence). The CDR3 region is CASSINGYRNYEQYF. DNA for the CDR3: TGTGCCAGTAGTATCAACGGTTACAGGAACTACGAGCAGTACTTC.

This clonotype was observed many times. CDR3 DNA sequence: TGTGCCAGTAGAGGGGATTTGGATTCACCCCTCCACTTT. Its translation: CASRGDLDSPLHF. This sequence joins TRBV19 and TRBJ1-6; tentative D call: TRBD1 (5 bases). Deletions cut 6 bases from V and 8 bases from J, with 11 bases between. This CDR3 comprises 13 residues. Germline CDR1 is LNHDA and CDR2 is SQIVND (reference sequence).

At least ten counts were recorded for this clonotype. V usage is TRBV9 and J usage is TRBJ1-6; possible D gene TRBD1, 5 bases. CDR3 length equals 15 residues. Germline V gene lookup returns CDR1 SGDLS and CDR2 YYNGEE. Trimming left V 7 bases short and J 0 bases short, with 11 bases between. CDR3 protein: CASGGSSSYNSPLHF. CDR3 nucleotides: TGTGCCAGCGGGGGTTCGAGCTCCTATAATTCACCCCTCCACTTT.

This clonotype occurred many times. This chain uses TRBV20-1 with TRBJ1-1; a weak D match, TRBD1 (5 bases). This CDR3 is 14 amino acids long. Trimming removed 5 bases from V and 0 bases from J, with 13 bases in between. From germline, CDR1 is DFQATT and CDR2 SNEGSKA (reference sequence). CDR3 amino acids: CSALGDLLNTEAFF. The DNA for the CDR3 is TGCAGTGCTCTCGGGGACCTTTTGAACACTGAAGCTTTCTTT.

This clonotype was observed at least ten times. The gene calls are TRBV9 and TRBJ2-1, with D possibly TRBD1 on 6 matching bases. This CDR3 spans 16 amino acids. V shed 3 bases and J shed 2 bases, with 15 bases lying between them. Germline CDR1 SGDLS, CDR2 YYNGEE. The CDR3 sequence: CASSGVQGPTYNEQFF. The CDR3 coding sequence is TGTGCCAGCAGCGGTGTACAGGGACCCACCTACAATGAGCAGTTCTTC.

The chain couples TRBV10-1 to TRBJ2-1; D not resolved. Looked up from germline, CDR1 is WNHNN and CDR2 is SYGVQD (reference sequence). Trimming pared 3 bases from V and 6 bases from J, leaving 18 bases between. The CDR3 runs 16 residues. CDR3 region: CASSDNTRSAPNEQFF. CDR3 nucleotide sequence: TGCGCCAGCAGTGATAATACTCGGTCTGCGCCCAATGAGCAGTTCTTC.